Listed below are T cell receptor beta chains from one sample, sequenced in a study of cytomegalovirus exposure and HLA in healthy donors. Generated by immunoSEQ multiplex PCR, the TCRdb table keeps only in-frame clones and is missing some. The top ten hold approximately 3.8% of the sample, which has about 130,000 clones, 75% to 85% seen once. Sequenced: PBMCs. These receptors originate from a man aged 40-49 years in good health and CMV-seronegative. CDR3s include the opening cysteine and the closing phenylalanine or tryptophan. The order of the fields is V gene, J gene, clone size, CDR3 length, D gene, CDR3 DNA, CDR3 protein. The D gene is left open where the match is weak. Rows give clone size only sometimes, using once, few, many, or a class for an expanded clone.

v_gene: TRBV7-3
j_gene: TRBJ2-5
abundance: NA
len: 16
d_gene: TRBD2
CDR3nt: TGTGCCAGCAGCTTGGGACTAGCGGGTGGACAAGAGACCCAGTACTTC
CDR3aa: CASSLGLAGGQETQYF

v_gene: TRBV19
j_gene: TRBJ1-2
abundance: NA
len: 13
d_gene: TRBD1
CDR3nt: TGTGCCAGTAGTATTGGACAGGGGGGCGGCTACACCTTC
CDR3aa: CASSIGQGGGYTF

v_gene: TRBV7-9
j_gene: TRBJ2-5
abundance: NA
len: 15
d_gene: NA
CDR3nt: TGTGCCAGCAGCTCCTGGTTGGGGGGTGCAGAGACCCAGTACTTC
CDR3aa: CASSSWLGGAETQYF

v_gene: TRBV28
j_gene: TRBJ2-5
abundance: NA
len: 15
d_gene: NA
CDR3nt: TGTGCCAGCAGGCCGCTCCGGGAGAGTCAAGAGACCCAGTACTTC
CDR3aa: CASRPLRESQETQYF

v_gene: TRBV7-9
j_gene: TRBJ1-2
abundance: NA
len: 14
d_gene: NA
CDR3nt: TGTTCCAGCAGCTTATCTGAACAGACCTATGGCTACACCTTC
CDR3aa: CSSSLSEQTYGYTF

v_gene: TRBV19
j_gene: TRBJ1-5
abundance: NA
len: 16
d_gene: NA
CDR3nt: TGTGCCAGTAGTATAGTGGGGACCAGGGGTTCAAAGCCCCAGCATTTT
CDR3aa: CASSIVGTRGSKPQHF

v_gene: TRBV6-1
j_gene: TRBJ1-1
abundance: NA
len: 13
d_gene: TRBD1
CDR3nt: TGTGCCAGCAGTCGACAGGGTAACACTGAAGCTTTCTTT
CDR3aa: CASSRQGNTEAFF

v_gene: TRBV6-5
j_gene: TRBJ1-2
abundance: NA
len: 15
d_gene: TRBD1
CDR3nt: TGTGCCAGCAGTTACACAGGGGCCCGGGACCATGGCTACACCTTC
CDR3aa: CASSYTGARDHGYTF

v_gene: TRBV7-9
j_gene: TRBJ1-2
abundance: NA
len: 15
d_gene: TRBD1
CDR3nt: TGTGCCAGCAGCCCACCGGGACAGGGGGCGCCCGGCTACACCTTC
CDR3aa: CASSPPGQGAPGYTF

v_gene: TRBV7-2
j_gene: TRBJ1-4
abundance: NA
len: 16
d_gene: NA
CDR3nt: TGTGCCAGCAGCTTACTCCAGGGACTAACTAATGAAAAACTGTTTTTT
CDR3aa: CASSLLQGLTNEKLFF

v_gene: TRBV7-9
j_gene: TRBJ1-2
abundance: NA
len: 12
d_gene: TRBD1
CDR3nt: TGTGCCAGCAGTCGGGACAGCTCTGGCTACACCTTC
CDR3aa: CASSRDSSGYTF

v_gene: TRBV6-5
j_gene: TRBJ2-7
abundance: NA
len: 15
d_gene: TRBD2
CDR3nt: TGTGCCAGCAGTTACCTGGGACTAGCGTTATACGAGCAGTACTTC
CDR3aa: CASSYLGLALYEQYF

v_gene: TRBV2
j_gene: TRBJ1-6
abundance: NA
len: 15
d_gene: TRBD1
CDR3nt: TGTGCCAGCAGGGGAATGGGACAGCAAAATTCACCCCTCCACTTT
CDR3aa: CASRGMGQQNSPLHF

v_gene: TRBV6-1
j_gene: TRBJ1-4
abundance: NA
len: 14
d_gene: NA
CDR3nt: TGTGCCAGCAGTGAAGCGTCGGGTGTTGAAAAACTGTTTTTT
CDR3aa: CASSEASGVEKLFF

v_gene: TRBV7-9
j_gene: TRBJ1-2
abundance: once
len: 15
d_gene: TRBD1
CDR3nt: TGTGCCAGCAGCGACACACTGACAGGGTACTATGGCTACACCTTC
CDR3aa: CASSDTLTGYYGYTF

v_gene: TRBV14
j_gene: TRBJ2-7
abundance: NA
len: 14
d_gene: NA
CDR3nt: TGTGCCAGCAGCCCCTCAGTCCTCAAAAACGAGCAGTACTTC
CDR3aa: CASSPSVLKNEQYF

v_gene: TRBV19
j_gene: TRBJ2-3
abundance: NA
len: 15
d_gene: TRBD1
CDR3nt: TGTGCCAGTAGTATAGGAACAGGGGGCGAAGATACGCAGTATTTT
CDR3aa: CASSIGTGGEDTQYF

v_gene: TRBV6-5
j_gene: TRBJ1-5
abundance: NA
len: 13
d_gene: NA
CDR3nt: TGTGCCAGCAGGGTCGGGAGCAATCAGCCCCAGCATTTT
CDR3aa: CASRVGSNQPQHF

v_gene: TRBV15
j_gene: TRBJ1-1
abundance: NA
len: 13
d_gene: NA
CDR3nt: TGTGCCACCCTAAAGGAACAGGGAACTGAAGCTTTCTTT
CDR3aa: CATLKEQGTEAFF

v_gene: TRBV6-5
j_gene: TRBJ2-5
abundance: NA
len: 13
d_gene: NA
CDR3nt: TGTGCCAGCAGTTACGGTGGCAGGGAGACCCAGTACTTC
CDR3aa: CASSYGGRETQYF

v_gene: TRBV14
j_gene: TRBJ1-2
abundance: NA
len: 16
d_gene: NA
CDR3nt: TGTGCCAGCAGCTACACCGGGACTGGGACGAACTATGGCTACACCTTC
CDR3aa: CASSYTGTGTNYGYTF

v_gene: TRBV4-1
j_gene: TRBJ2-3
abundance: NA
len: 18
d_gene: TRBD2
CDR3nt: TGCGCCAGCAGCCAAACTTTAGCGGGGGGGCCCGCCACAGATACGCAGTATTTT
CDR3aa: CASSQTLAGGPATDTQYF

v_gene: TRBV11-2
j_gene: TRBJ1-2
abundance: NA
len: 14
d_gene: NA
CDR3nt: TGTGCCAGCAGCCAAAAACTAGCTAACTATGGCTACACCTTC
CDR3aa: CASSQKLANYGYTF

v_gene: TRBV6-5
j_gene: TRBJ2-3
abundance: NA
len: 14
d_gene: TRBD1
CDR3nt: TGTGCCAGCAGAGGACAGGGCTTACTAGATACGCAGTATTTT
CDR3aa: CASRGQGLLDTQYF

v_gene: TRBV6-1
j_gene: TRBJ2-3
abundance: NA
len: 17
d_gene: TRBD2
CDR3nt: TGTGCCAGCAGTGTACTAGCGGGGGGGATGGGGGCAGATACGCAGTATTTT
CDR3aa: CASSVLAGGMGADTQYF

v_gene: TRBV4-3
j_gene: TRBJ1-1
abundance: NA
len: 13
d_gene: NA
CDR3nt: TGCGCCAGCACATCAAATTTGAACACTGAAGCTTTCTTT
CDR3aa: CASTSNLNTEAFF

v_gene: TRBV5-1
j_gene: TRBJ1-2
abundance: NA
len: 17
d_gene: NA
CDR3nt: TGCGCCAGCAGCCCGGGGCCCGGGACTGAAGCTAACTATGGCTACACCTTC
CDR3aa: CASSPGPGTEANYGYTF

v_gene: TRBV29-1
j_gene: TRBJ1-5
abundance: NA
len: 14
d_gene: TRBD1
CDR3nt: TGCAGCGCCCGGACAGGGGGCGGCAATCAGCCCCAGCATTTT
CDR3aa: CSARTGGGNQPQHF